This entry is about one T cell receptor beta chain. Its antigen target is currently unknown. The record has no base qualities; no much larger clone is one base away. As encoded in the germline V gene, CDR1 is SGHTA while CDR2 is FQGNSA. The CDR3 numbers 16 residues from cysteine through phenylalanine. The kept DNA is CDR3 alone, 48 bases in frame from the first base. Trimmed from V: 3 bases; trimmed from J: 2 bases; junction bases lacking a gene match: 3. The immunoSEQ Assay, a bias-controlled multiplex PCR, was used to amplify TCRbeta CDR3 regions from genomic DNA. In the original analysis: The number of nucleated cells in each sample was estimated by amplification of reference gene primers within the assay. To quantify the absolute abundance of each unique TCRbeta CDR3 rearrangement, sequence reads were collapsed and filtered. For each sample, productive Simpson clonality was calculated as the square root of Simpson's diversity index across productive rearrangements. Drawn from immuneACCESS, this table holds only the in-frame rearrangements with V and J called that TCRdb kept. Clones are partly lost; checked studies trace under half to an unresolved V gene and leave the rest unexplained. The V and J calls and the clone size are those of that table, but D and trimming were determined from the DNA. The sample table lists 350,000 to 500,000 clones, around nine tenths of them with a count of one. The ten largest account for 1.4% of the sample.

This specimen belongs to a study of blood T cell repertoires in COVID-19 (dated by TCRdb to about 2020). For the study in its entirety: The collaborator samples originated in the United States, Italy and Spain and spanned the acute and convalescent phases of COVID-19. The prospective study material was composed of cDNA or gDNA derived from T cells, B-cell-depleted T cells, or PBMCs. Subjects who had been exposed to COVID-19, were actively infected with it, or had recovered from it provided the deeply sampled blood TCRbeta repertoires that made up the dataset. The repertoires were released in a freely available public database meant as a resource for research on the immune response to SARS-CoV-2. Samples came from the ongoing ImmuneRACE study (first 160 participants) plus 1,254 subjects from 6 global collaborators. Nearly every sample came with metadata listing a de-identified subject ID, COVID-19 status, age in years and sex. Where available, HLA class I and class II types were obtained from metadata supplied by the sample provider rather than from assay-based typing.

General study outcomes and caveats: The amount of clinical and demographic metadata varied by source and participant and was provided uncurated.

In the prospective study, participants were about 18 to 89 years old, resided in about two dozen geographic areas of the United States, and were enrolled through a virtual design. Cohort assignment in the prospective study relied on participant-reported clinical history from a screening survey and a study questionnaire. Exposed participants had been in contact with someone with a PCR-confirmed or clinician-diagnosed COVID-19 case within 2 weeks of study entry. In the prospective study, mobile phlebotomists collected whole blood, serum and a nasopharyngeal or oropharyngeal swab from each participant. Over an approximately 2-month period, participants in the prospective study had the option of providing additional blood draws and questionnaires. Blood samples from the prospective study were shipped frozen or at room temperature prior to DNA extraction.

The receptor comes from a woman under 30 who had been exposed to COVID-19. Input material: PBMCs or T cells enriched from blood (not recorded which). The chain uses TRBV7-2 and TRBJ2-2, and 10 junction bases match TRBD1. The CDR3 region has the sequence CASSFRQGANTGELFF. The DNA is TGTGCCAGCAGCTTTCGACAGGGGGCTAACACCGGGGAGCTGTTTTTT. Reference TRBV7-2 and TRBJ2-2 proteins supply the regions before and after the CDR3; the full variable domain is: GAGVSQSPSNKVTEKGKDVELRCDPISGHTALYWYRQSLGQGLEFLIYFQGNSAPDKSGLPSDRFSAERTGGSVSTLTIQRTQQEDSAVYLCASSFRQGANTGELFFGEGSRLTVL.